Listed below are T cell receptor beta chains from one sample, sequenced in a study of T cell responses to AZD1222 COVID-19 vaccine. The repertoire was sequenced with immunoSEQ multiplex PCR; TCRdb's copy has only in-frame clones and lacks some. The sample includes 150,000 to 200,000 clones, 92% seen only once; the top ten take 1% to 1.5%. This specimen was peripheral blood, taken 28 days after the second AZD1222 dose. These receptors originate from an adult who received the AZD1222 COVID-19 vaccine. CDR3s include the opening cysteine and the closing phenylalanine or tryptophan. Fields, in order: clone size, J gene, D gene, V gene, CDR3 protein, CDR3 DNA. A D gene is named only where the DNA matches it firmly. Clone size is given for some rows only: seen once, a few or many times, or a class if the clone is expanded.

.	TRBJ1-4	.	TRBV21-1	CASSKRGPGTGVVGEKLFF	TGTGCCAGCAGCAAACGAGGTCCCGGGACAGGGGTAGTAGGTGAAAAACTGTTTTTT
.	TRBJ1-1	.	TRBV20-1	CSASRPDAEAFF	TGCAGTGCTAGTAGACCGGATGCTGAAGCTTTCTTT
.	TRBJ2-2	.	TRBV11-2	CASSLGGAGELFF	TGTGCCAGCAGCTTAGGGGGGGCCGGGGAGCTGTTTTTT
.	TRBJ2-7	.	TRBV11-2	CASSFQGASVVPTEQYF	TGTGCCAGCAGCTTTCAAGGGGCTAGCGTTGTGCCCACCGAGCAGTACTTC
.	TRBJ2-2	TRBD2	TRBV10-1	CAILTSGRLIRELFF	TGCGCCATCCTAACTAGCGGGAGATTGATCCGGGAGCTGTTTTTT
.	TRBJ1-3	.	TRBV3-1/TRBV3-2	CASSRESSGNTIYF	TGTGCCAGCAGCCGCGAGAGCTCTGGAAACACCATATATTTT
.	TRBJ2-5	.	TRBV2	CASSDPTDRKGETQYF	TGTGCCAGCAGTGACCCAACCGACAGGAAGGGGGAGACCCAGTACTTC
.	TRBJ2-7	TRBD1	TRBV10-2	CASSESTWGRGSPEEQYF	TGCGCCAGCAGTGAGTCGACGTGGGGCAGGGGGTCTCCCGAGGAGCAGTACTTC
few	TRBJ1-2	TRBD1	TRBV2	CASTGDRGQHYGYTF	TGTGCCAGCACCGGGGACAGGGGGCAGCACTATGGCTACACCTTC
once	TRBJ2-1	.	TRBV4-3	CASSETGSSYNEQFF	TGCGCCAGCAGCGAGACAGGTAGCTCCTACAATGAGCAGTTCTTC
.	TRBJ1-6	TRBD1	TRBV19	CASTRDSLYNSPLHF	TGTGCCAGTACCCGGGACAGTCTCTATAATTCACCCCTCCACTTT
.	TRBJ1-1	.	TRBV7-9	CASSLGVRNTEAFF	TGTGCCAGCAGCTTAGGGGTTAGAAACACTGAAGCTTTCTTT
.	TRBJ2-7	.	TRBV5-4	CASSLVGPTYEQYF	TGTGCCAGCAGCTTGGTGGGACCGACCTACGAGCAGTACTTC
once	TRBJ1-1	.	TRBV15	CATSRDSILRTFMNTEAFF	TGTGCCACCAGCAGAGATAGTATCTTACGGACATTCATGAACACTGAAGCTTTCTTT
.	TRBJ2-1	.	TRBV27	CASKPAFAAIIANEQFF	TGTGCCAGTAAACCTGCCTTTGCGGCCATAATTGCCAATGAGCAGTTCTTC
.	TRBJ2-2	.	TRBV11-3	CASSLSTGELFF	TGTGCCAGCAGCTTGTCCACCGGGGAGCTGTTTTTT
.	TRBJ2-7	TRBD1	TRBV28	CASSFRDSLGIYEQYF	TGTGCCAGCAGTTTCCGGGACAGTTTAGGGATTTACGAGCAGTACTTC
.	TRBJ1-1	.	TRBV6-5	CASIALNTEAFF	TGTGCCAGCATTGCGTTGAACACTGAAGCTTTCTTT
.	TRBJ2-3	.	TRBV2	CASSPGGTDTQYF	TGTGCCAGCAGTCCAGGGGGCACAGATACGCAGTATTTT
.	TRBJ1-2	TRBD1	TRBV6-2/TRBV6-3	CASSSFRDRAQGRLGYTF	TGTGCCAGCAGTTCGTTCCGGGACAGGGCACAAGGTCGGTTGGGCTACACCTTC